The T cell receptor (beta chain) described here comes from a study of cytomegalovirus exposure and HLA in healthy donors. Study-level information: From HLA-typed donors, an early data release held tens of millions of unique TCRs. Findings of the study overall: In a later analysis, the majority of CMV-associated beta chains seemingly showed HLA restriction. The productive fraction for most TCR beta V segments was about 87% or about 30% in an earlier analysis.

The PCR had 60 Vbeta and 13 Jbeta primers. Only in-frame clones appear in the TCRdb table, and some are missing; sequencing was by immunoSEQ multiplex PCR. This table holds around 170,000 clones, around 80% found once. Trimming at V came to 3 bases and at J to 0 bases, leaving 4 bases not matched to a gene. The CDR3 sequence is 16 residues long. Germline assignment: CDR1 ENHRY and CDR2 SYGVKD. This clone came up once. Its antigen is unidentified. Healthy donors of bone marrow made up the group. This TCR was sampled from a man aged 40-49 years in good health and CMV-seronegative. The sample was PBMCs. The rearrangement uses TRBV10-3 and TRBJ2-3; 9 bases align to TRBD1. CDR3 bases: TGTGCCATCAGTGATCCCGGGACAGGGAGCACAGATACGCAGTATTTT. It codes for CAISDPGTGSTDTQYF.